Listed below are T cell receptor beta chains from one sample, sequenced in a study of cytomegalovirus exposure and HLA in healthy donors. This table comes from immunoSEQ multiplex PCR, and its TCRdb copy is limited to in-frame clones, with some not included. Of roughly 200,000 clones in the sample, more than 65% were seen once. The sequenced sample was PBMCs. The receptors derive from a woman aged 18-29 years in good health and CMV-seropositive. Each CDR3 is given with its conserved first and last residue. The D gene is left open where the match is weak. Some rows have no size entry. The others give once, few or many, or a class for an expanded clone.

D	size	J	V	length	CDR3	DNA
TRBD2	.	TRBJ2-3	TRBV7-9	15	CASSSGTSGGYTQYF	TGTGCCAGCAGCTCCGGGACTAGCGGGGGTTATACGCAGTATTTT
TRBD1	.	TRBJ1-2	TRBV5-6	16	CASSPNRGRGDYGYTF	TGTGCCAGCAGCCCCAACAGGGGCAGGGGAGACTATGGCTACACCTTC
.	.	TRBJ2-7	TRBV5-5	15	CASSFIAGQTYEQYF	TGTGCCAGCAGCTTTATTGCCGGACAGACTTACGAGCAGTACTTC
.	.	TRBJ1-1	TRBV18	16	CASSPELQGTNTEAFF	TGTGCCAGCTCACCAGAATTGCAGGGGACGAACACTGAAGCTTTCTTT
TRBD1	once	TRBJ2-1	TRBV27	14	CASSGRTGVNEQFF	TGTGCCAGCAGCGGACGGACAGGAGTGAATGAGCAGTTCTTC
TRBD1	.	TRBJ2-5	TRBV6-6	14	CASSRQGRGNAQYF	TGTGCCAGCAGTAGACAGGGTCGGGGTAATGCCCAGTACTTC
TRBD1	.	TRBJ1-2	TRBV9	15	CASSVEVGQDYGYTF	TGTGCCAGCAGCGTAGAGGTAGGACAGGACTATGGCTACACCTTC
TRBD2	.	TRBJ2-1	TRBV9	15	CASSVGAGMVNEQFF	TGTGCCAGCAGCGTAGGAGCGGGGATGGTCAATGAGCAGTTCTTC
.	.	TRBJ1-1	TRBV12-1	16	CASSSRQGRMNTEAFF	TGTGCCAGCAGCTCCCGACAGGGCCGAATGAACACTGAAGCTTTCTTT
TRBD1	few	TRBJ1-2	TRBV2	12	CASRTGGLGYTF	TGTGCCAGCAGGACAGGGGGCCTTGGCTACACCTTC
TRBD2	once	TRBJ2-7	TRBV29-1	13	CSGGAGKTYEQYF	TGCAGCGGGGGAGCGGGGAAGACCTACGAGCAGTACTTC
.	few	TRBJ2-1	TRBV4-1	14	CASSPQRTGNEQFF	TGCGCCAGCAGCCCGCAGAGGACGGGAAATGAGCAGTTCTTC
TRBD1	.	TRBJ1-1	TRBV27	12	CATKGAGTEAFF	TGTGCCACCAAGGGGGCAGGCACTGAAGCTTTCTTT
TRBD1	.	TRBJ1-5	TRBV5-4	16	CASSYTGQGSNQPQHF	TGTGCCAGCAGTTATACCGGACAGGGAAGCAATCAGCCCCAGCATTTT
.	once	TRBJ2-1	TRBV29-1	14	CSVEDRRKYNEQFF	TGCAGCGTAGAGGACAGAAGAAAATACAATGAGCAGTTCTTC
TRBD1	.	TRBJ1-6	TRBV7-6	15	CASSLSGTGGSPLHF	TGTGCCAGCAGCTTATCCGGGACAGGGGGATCACCCCTCCACTTT
.	.	TRBJ1-3	TRBV4-3	15	CASSQDVSDGNTIYF	TGCGCCAGCAGCCAAGATGTCAGCGATGGAAACACCATATATTTT
.	few	TRBJ2-1	TRBV7-9	13	CASSSIPALDQFF	TGTGCCAGCAGCTCCATACCCGCACTTGATCAGTTCTTC
.	few	TRBJ1-1	TRBV29-1	11	CSVLGTLGAFF	TGCAGCGTTCTCGGGACACTGGGAGCTTTCTTT
TRBD1	.	TRBJ1-6	TRBV7-9	14	CASSGGQGTSPLHF	TGTGCCAGCAGCGGGGGACAGGGTACTTCACCCCTCCACTTT
TRBD2	.	TRBJ2-4	TRBV4-3	14	CASSQETSFNIQYF	TGCGCCAGCAGCCAAGAGACTAGCTTTAACATTCAGTACTTC
TRBD2	once	TRBJ2-3	TRBV5-1	16	CASSFGTSGGSDTQYF	TGCGCCAGCAGCTTCGGGACTAGCGGGGGGTCAGATACGCAGTATTTT
.	.	TRBJ1-5	TRBV13	15	CASSLAGGGNQPQHF	TGTGCCAGCAGCCTCGCAGGAGGAGGCAATCAGCCCCAGCATTTT
.	once	TRBJ2-3	TRBV7-8	16	CASSSHRVGFTDTQYF	TGTGCCAGCAGCTCCCACAGGGTAGGGTTCACAGATACGCAGTATTTT
.	once	TRBJ1-1	TRBV2	14	CASSPRTVNTEAFF	TGTGCCAGCAGCCCACGGACAGTGAACACTGAAGCTTTCTTT
.	.	TRBJ2-3	TRBV1	12	CTSSPKGAPQYF	TGCACCAGCAGTCCCAAGGGGGCCCCGCAGTATTTT
.	.	TRBJ1-6	TRBV5-3	15	CARSLEGSYNSPLHF	TGTGCCAGAAGCTTGGAGGGGTCCTATAATTCACCCCTCCACTTT
.	.	TRBJ2-5	TRBV7-9	13	CASSLVGSETQYF	TGTGCCAGCAGCTTAGTCGGTTCCGAGACCCAGTACTTC
TRBD1	.	TRBJ1-6	TRBV5-4	15	CASSLDGQVQSPLHF	TGTGCCAGCAGCTTGGATGGACAGGTTCAATCACCCCTCCACTTT
TRBD2	.	TRBJ2-5	TRBV14	14	CASSQDVGGETQYF	TGTGCCAGCAGCCAAGATGTCGGGGGGGAGACCCAGTACTTC
TRBD1	.	TRBJ1-4	TRBV2	15	CASRADRVKEEKLFF	TGTGCCAGCAGAGCAGACAGGGTGAAGGAAGAAAAACTGTTTTTT
.	.	TRBJ2-1	TRBV11-3	16	CASSFAQTSSYNEQFF	TGTGCCAGCAGCTTTGCACAGACGAGCTCCTACAATGAGCAGTTCTTC
TRBD2	many	TRBJ2-5	TRBV18	15	CASSQQTSGGETQYF	TGTGCCAGCTCACAACAAACTAGCGGGGGAGAGACCCAGTACTTC
TRBD1	.	TRBJ1-2	TRBV29-1	15	CSVRGTGPSNYGYTF	TGCAGCGTCCGCGGGACAGGGCCTTCTAACTATGGCTACACCTTC
TRBD1	once	TRBJ1-2	TRBV5-8	19	CASSLATPTGTALNYGYTF	TGTGCCAGCAGCTTGGCTACCCCCACCGGGACAGCCCTCAACTATGGCTACACCTTC
TRBD2	.	TRBJ2-1	TRBV7-8	20	CASSITLLTAGGSSYNEQFF	TGTGCCAGCAGCATAACTCTACTTACAGCGGGGGGAAGCTCCTACAATGAGCAGTTCTTC
TRBD2	.	TRBJ2-3	TRBV5-1	15	CASSHEAGRTDTQYF	TGCGCCAGCAGCCATGAAGCGGGGCGCACAGATACGCAGTATTTT
.	.	TRBJ2-7	TRBV19	11	CATSGRGEQYF	TGTGCCACAAGCGGACGGGGCGAGCAGTACTTC
.	.	TRBJ1-4	TRBV19	16	CASSMRPPATNEKLFF	TGTGCCAGTAGTATGCGCCCACCTGCAACTAATGAAAAACTGTTTTTT
TRBD2	.	TRBJ2-5	TRBV9	14	CASSERTSFETQYF	TGTGCCAGCAGCGAGAGGACTAGCTTCGAGACCCAGTACTTC
.	.	TRBJ2-7	TRBV2	12	CASRGGRNEQYF	TGTGCCAGCAGGGGGGGGCGAAACGAGCAGTACTTC
TRBD1	once	TRBJ2-7	TRBV27	15	CASSPRDRAAYEQYF	TGTGCCAGCAGTCCCCGGGACAGGGCAGCCTACGAGCAGTACTTC
.	.	TRBJ1-2	TRBV10-3	11	CASRRIDGYTF	TGTGCCAGCAGGAGGATTGATGGCTACACCTTC
TRBD1	.	TRBJ2-5	TRBV7-8	15	CASSHRQQGWETQYF	TGTGCCAGCAGCCATCGACAACAGGGGTGGGAGACCCAGTACTTC
.	few	TRBJ2-7	TRBV29-1	14	CSVEVEGISYEQYF	TGCAGCGTTGAAGTGGAGGGGATCTCCTACGAGCAGTACTTC
.	.	TRBJ2-3	TRBV19	16	CASSPQTVTSTDTQYF	TGTGCCAGTAGTCCACAGACAGTTACTAGCACAGATACGCAGTATTTT
TRBD2	.	TRBJ2-1	TRBV6-5	14	CASSYGAGDKEQFF	TGTGCCAGCAGTTACGGTGCGGGAGACAAGGAGCAGTTCTTC
TRBD1	.	TRBJ1-2	TRBV9	14	CASSVGQGDYGYTF	TGTGCCAGCAGCGTCGGACAGGGGGACTATGGCTACACCTTC
.	.	TRBJ2-7	TRBV6-6	14	CASSPQGFYYEQYF	TGTGCCAGCAGTCCCCAGGGTTTTTACTACGAGCAGTACTTC
.	.	TRBJ1-1	TRBV5-1	15	CASSNQMGGQTEAFF	TGCGCCAGCAGCAATCAGATGGGGGGGCAAACTGAAGCTTTCTTT
TRBD2	.	TRBJ2-1	TRBV5-1	17	CASSLGGTSGSYNEQFF	TGCGCCAGCAGCTTGGGTGGGACTAGCGGGAGTTACAATGAGCAGTTCTTC
TRBD2	.	TRBJ2-7	TRBV18	14	CASSPGLEGYEQYF	TGTGCCAGCTCACCGGGACTAGAGGGCTACGAGCAGTACTTC
.	.	TRBJ1-6	TRBV6-1	14	CASSENRESSPLHF	TGTGCCAGCAGTGAGAACAGGGAGAGTTCACCCCTCCACTTT
.	.	TRBJ1-6	TRBV19	13	CASSISNNSPLHF	TGTGCCAGTAGTATCAGTAATAATTCACCCCTCCACTTT
.	.	TRBJ2-7	TRBV7-8	13	CASSRDRQGGQYF	TGTGCCAGCAGTCGAGACCGACAGGGAGGGCAGTACTTC
TRBD2	once	TRBJ2-2	TRBV9	15	CASSAGTSFTGELFF	TGTGCCAGCAGCGCCGGGACTAGTTTTACCGGGGAGCTGTTTTTT
.	.	TRBJ1-3	TRBV14	14	CASSQDSSGNTIYF	TGTGCCAGCAGCCAGGACAGCTCTGGAAACACCATATATTTT
.	.	TRBJ2-3	TRBV7-3	14	CASSEEALPSTQYF	TGTGCCAGCAGCGAAGAGGCACTCCCAAGTACGCAGTATTTT
TRBD1	few	TRBJ1-2	TRBV27	17	CASSDGTGSGVNYGYTF	TGTGCCAGCAGTGACGGGACAGGGAGTGGGGTAAACTATGGCTACACCTTC
.	.	TRBJ2-7	TRBV4-2	18	CASSQVGIGGQTFYEQYF	TGTGCCAGCAGCCAAGTTGGGATAGGTGGACAAACCTTCTACGAGCAGTACTTC